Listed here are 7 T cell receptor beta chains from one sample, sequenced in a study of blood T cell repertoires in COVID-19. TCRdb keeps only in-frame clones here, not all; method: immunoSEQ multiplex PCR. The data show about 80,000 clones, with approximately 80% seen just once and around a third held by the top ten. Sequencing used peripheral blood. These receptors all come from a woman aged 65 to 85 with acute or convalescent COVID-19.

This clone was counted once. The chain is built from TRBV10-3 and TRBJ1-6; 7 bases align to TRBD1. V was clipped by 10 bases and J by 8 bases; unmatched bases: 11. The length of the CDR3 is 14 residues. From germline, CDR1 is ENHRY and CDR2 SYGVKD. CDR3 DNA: TGTGCCAGTGCGCCAGGGGGTTCCGATTCACCCCTCCACTTT. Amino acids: CASAPGGSDSPLHF.

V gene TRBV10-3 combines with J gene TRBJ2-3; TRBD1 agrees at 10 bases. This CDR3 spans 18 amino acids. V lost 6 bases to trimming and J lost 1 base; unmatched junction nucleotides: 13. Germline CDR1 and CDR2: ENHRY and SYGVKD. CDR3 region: CAIRSTREGTGGTDTQYF. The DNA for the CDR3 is TGTGCCATCAGGTCGACTAGAGAGGGGACAGGGGGCACAGATACGCAGTATTTT.

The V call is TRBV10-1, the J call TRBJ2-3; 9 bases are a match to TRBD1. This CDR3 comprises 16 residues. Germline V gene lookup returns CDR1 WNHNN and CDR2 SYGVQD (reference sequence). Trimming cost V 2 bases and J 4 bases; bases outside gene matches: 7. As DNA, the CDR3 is TGCGCCAGCAGTGAGGCCCTAACAGGGGGCGCAGATACGCAGTATTTT. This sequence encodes CASSEALTGGADTQYF.

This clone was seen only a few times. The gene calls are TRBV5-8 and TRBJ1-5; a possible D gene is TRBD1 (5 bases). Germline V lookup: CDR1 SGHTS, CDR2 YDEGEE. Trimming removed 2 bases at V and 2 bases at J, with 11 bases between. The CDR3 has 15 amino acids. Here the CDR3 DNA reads TGTGCCAGCAGCTTTGCGGGGCAGGGCAATCAGCCCCAGCATTTT. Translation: CASSFAGQGNQPQHF.

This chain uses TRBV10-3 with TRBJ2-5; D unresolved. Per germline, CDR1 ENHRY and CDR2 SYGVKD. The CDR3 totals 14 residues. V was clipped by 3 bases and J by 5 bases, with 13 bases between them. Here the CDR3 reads CAISDGSPAETQYF. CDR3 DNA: TGTGCCATCAGTGACGGGTCCCCCGCGGAGACCCAGTACTTC.

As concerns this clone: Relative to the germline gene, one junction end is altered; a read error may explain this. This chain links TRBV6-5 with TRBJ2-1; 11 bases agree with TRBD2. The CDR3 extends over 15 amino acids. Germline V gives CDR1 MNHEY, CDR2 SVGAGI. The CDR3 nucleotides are TGTGCCAGCAGTCGGACTAGCGGGTCCTTCAATGAGCAGTTCTTC. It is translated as CASSRTSGSFNEQFF.

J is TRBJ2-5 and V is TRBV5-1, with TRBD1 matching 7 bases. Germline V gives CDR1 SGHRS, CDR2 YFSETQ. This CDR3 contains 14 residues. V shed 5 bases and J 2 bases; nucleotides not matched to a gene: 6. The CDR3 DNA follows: TGCGCCAGCAGTTCCGGACAGGTTCAAGAGACCCAGTACTTC. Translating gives CASSSGQVQETQYF.